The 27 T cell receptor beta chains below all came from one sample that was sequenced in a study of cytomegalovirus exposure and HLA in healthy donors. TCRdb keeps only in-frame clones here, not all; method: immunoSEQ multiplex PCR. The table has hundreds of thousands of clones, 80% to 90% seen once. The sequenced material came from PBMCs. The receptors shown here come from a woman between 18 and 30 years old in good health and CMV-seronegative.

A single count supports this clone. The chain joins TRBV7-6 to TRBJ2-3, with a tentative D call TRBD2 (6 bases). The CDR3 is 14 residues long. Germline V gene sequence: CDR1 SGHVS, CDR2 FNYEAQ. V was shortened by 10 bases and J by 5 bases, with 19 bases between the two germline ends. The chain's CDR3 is CATGGLGVEDTQYF. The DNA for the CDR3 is TGTGCCACCGGAGGGCTAGGGGTAGAAGATACGCAGTATTTT. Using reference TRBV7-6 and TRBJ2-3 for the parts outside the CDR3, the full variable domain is GAGVSQSPRYKVTKRGQDVALRCDPISGHVSLYWYRQALGQGPEFLTYFNYEAQQDKSGLPNDRFSAERPEGSISTLTIQRTEQRDSAMYRCATGGLGVEDTQYFGPGTRLTVL.

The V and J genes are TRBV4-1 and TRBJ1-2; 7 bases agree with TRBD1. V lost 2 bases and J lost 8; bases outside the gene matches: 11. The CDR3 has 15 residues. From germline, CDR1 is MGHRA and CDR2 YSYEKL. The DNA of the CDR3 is TGCGCCAGCAGCCAAACCGGGACAGCCTCTAGAGGCTACACCTTC. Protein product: CASSQTGTASRGYTF.

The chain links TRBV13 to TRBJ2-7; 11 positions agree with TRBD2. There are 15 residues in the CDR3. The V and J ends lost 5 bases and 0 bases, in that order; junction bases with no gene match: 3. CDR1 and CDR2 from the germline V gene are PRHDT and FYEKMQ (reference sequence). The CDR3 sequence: CASSPGTSGSYEQYF. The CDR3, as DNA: TGTGCCAGCAGCCCTGGGACTAGCGGCTCCTACGAGCAGTACTTC. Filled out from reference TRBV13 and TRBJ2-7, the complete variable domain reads AAGVIQSPRHLIKEKRETATLKCYPIPRHDTVYWYQQGPGQDPQFLISFYEKMQSDKGSIPDRFSAQQFSDYHSELNMSSLELGDSALYFCASSPGTSGSYEQYFGPGTRLTVT.

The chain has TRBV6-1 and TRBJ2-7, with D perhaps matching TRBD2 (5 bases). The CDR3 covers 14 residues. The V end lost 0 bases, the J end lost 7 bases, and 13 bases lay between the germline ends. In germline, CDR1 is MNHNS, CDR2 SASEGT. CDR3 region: CASSEAWTDREQYF. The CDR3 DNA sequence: TGTGCCAGCAGTGAAGCCTGGACTGATCGAGAGCAGTACTTC.

CDR3 protein: CASSPFREWGYEQYF. The CDR3 DNA is TGTGCCAGCAGTCCCTTCCGGGAGTGGGGTTACGAGCAGTACTTC. The rearrangement uses TRBV28 and TRBJ2-7, with TRBD2 as a possible D gene (6 bases). The germline gives CDR1 MDHEN, CDR2 SYDVKM. The V end was cut by 5 bases, the J end by 4 bases, with 18 bases between. The CDR3 has 15 residues.

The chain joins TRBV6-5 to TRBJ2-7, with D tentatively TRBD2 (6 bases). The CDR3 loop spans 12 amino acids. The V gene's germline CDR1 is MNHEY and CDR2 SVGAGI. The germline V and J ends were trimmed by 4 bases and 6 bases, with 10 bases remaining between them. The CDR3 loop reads CASSSLASEQYF. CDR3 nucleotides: TGTGCCAGCAGTTCACTAGCTAGCGAGCAGTACTTC.

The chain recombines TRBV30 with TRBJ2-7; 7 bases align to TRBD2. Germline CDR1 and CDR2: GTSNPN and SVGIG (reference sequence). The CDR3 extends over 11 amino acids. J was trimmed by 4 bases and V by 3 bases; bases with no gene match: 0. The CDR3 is CAWSGGYEQYF. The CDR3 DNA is TGTGCCTGGAGCGGGGGGTACGAGCAGTACTTC.

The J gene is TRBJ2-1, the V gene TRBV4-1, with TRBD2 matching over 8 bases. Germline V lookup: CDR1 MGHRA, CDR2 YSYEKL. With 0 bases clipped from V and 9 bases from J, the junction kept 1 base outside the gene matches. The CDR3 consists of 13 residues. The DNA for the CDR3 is TGCGCCAGCAGCCAAGACCGGGGGGGTGAGCAGTTCTTC. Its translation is CASSQDRGGEQFF.

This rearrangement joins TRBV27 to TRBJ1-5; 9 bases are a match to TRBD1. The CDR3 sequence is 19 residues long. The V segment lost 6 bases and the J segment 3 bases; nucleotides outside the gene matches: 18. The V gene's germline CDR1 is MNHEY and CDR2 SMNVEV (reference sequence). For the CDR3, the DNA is TGTGCCAGCAGCCCAAGGGTTGGAGGGGGGACAGGGAACAATCAGCCCCAGCATTTT. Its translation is CASSPRVGGGTGNNQPQHF.

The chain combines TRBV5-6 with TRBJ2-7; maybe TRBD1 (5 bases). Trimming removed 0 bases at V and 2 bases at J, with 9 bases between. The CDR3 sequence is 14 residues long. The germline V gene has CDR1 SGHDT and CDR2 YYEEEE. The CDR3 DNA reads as TGTGCCAGCAGCTTGGGTGGCAGGGCCTACGAGCAGTACTTC. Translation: CASSLGGRAYEQYF.

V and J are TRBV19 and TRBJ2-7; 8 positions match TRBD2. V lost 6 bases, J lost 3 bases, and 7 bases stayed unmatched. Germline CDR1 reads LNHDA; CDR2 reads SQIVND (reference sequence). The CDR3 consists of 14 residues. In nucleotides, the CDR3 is TGTGCCAGTAGAGGGGGAGCGGGAGTCTACGAGCAGTACTTC. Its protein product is CASRGGAGVYEQYF.

For the CDR3, the DNA is TGTGCCAGCACCCGGGAGAGCAATCAGCCCCAGCATTTT. The encoded protein is CASTRESNQPQHF. This chain connects TRBV2 to TRBJ1-5; D unclear. The CDR3 extends over 13 amino acids. The V and J ends lost 7 bases and 1 base respectively, with 8 bases between them. Germline values: CDR1 SNHLY, CDR2 FYNNEI.

The CDR3: CASNWGLLSSYNEQFF. CDR3 bases: TGTGCCAGCAACTGGGGCCTCCTTAGCTCCTACAATGAGCAGTTCTTC. The rearrangement uses TRBV7-9 and TRBJ2-1; possible D gene TRBD1, 5 bases. CDR1 is SEHNR and CDR2 is FQNEAQ in the germline V gene (reference sequence). CDR3 length equals 16 residues. Trimming removed 7 bases from V and 0 bases from J, with 16 bases in between.

Here the CDR3 DNA reads TGTGCCAGCAGCTTAGCGAAATTGGACAGCAATGAGCAGTTCTTC. Its protein is CASSLAKLDSNEQFF. This rearrangement joins TRBV7-2 to TRBJ2-1, with D possibly matching TRBD1 (6 bases). CDR1 and CDR2 from the germline V gene are SGHTA and FQGNSA. The CDR3 spans 15 residues. Trimming stripped 0 bases from V and 6 bases from J, with 12 bases between.

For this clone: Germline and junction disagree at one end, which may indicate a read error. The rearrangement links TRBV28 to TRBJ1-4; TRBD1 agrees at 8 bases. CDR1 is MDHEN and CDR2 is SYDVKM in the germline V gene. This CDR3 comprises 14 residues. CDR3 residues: CASSVTGQALVRVF. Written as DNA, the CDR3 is TGTGCCAGCAGTGTCACGGGACAGGCCCTAGTCCGCGTTTTT. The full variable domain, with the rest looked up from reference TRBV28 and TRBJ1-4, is DVKVTQSSRYLVKRTGEKVFLECVQDMDHENMFWYRQDPGLGLRLIYFSYDVKMKEKGDIPEGYSVSREKKERFSLILESASTNQTSMYLCASSVTGQALVRVFGSGTQLSVL.

In nucleotides, the CDR3 is TGTGCCAGCAGGGGGGCCTGGGACCAAGAGACCCAGTACTTC. This sequence encodes CASRGAWDQETQYF. The chain combines TRBV6-1 with TRBJ2-5; D possibly corresponds to TRBD1 (6 bases). V shed 6 bases and J shed 0 bases, with 11 bases lying between them. The CDR3 runs 14 residues. Looked up from germline, CDR1 is MNHNS and CDR2 is SASEGT.

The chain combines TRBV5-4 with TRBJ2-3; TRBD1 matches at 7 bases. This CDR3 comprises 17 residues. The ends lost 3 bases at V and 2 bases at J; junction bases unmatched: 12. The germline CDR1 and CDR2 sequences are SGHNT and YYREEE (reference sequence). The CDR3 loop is CASSSAPGTDATDTQYF. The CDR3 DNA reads TGTGCCAGCAGCTCGGCCCCCGGGACAGATGCCACAGATACGCAGTATTTT.

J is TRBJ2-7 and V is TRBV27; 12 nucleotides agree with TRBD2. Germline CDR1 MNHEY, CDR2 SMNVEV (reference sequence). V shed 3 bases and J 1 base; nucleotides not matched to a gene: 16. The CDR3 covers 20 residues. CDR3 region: CASSFRLAGEGYNRSYEQYF. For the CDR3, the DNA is TGTGCCAGCAGTTTCAGACTAGCGGGGGAGGGATATAATAGGTCCTACGAGCAGTACTTC.

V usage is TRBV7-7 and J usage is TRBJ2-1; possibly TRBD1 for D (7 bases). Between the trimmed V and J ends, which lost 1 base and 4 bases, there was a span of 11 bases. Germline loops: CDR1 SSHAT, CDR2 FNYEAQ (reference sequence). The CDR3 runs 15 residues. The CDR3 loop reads CASSLGQGGYNEQFF. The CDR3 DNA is TGTGCCAGCAGCTTAGGACAGGGAGGATACAATGAGCAGTTCTTC.

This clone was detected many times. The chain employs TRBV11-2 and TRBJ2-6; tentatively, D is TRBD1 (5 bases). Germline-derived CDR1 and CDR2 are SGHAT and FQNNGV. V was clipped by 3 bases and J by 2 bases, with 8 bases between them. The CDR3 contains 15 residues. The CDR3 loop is CASSLTAAGANVLTF. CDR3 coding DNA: TGTGCCAGCAGCTTGACAGCCGCTGGGGCCAACGTCCTGACTTTC.

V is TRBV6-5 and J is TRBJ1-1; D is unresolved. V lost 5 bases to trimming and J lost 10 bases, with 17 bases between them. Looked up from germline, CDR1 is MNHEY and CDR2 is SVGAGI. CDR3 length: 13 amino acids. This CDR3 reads CASSLERLPPAFF. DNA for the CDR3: TGTGCCAGCAGTCTAGAGAGATTACCCCCAGCTTTCTTT.

In DNA, the CDR3 is TGTGCCACCAGCAGAGATCAGCTAGCGGGAGTATTCTACGAGCAGTACTTC. Encoded protein: CATSRDQLAGVFYEQYF. The V gene is TRBV15, the J gene TRBJ2-7; 10 bases agree with TRBD2. In germline, CDR1 is LNHNV, CDR2 YYDKDF (reference sequence). Germline trimming cut 0 bases from V and 3 bases from J; bases unmatched to any gene: 8. CDR3 length: 17 amino acids. Full variable domain (rest looked up from reference TRBV15 and TRBJ2-7): DAMVIQNPRYQVTQFGKPVTLSCSQTLNHNVMYWYQQKSSQAPKLLFHYYDKDFNNEADTPDNFQSRRPNTSFCFLDIRSPGLGDTAMYLCATSRDQLAGVFYEQYFGPGTRLTVT.

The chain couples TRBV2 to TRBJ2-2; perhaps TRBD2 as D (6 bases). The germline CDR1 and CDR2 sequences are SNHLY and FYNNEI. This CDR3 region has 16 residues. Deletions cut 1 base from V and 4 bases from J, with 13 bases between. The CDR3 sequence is CASSEGPSELTGELFF. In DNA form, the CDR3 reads TGTGCCAGCAGTGAAGGGCCTAGCGAGCTCACCGGGGAGCTGTTTTTT.

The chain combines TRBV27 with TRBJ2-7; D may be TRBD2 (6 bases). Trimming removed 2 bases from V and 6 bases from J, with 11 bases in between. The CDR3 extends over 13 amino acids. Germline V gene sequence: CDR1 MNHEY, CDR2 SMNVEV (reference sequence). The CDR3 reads CASSLERGGEQYF. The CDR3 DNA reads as TGTGCCAGCAGTTTAGAAAGGGGAGGCGAGCAGTACTTC.

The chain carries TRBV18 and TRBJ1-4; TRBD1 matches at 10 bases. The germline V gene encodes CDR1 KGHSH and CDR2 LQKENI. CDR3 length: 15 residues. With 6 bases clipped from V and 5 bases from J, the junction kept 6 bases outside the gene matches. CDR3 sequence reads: CASSPGQGGNEKLFF. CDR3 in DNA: TGTGCCAGCTCCCCTGGACAGGGGGGCAATGAAAAACTGTTTTTT.

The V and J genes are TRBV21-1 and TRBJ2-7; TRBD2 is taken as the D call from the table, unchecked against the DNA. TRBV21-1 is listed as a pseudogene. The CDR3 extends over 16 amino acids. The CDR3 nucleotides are TGTGCCAGCAGCAAAGGGACTAGCGGGAGAAACTACGAGCAGTACTTC. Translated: CASSKGTSGRNYEQYF.

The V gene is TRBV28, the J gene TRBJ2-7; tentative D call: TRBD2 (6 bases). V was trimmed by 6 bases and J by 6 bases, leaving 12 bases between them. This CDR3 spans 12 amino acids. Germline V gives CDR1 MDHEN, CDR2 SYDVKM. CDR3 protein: CASRELAAEQYF. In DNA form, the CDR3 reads TGTGCCAGCAGGGAACTAGCCGCCGAGCAGTACTTC.